This record covers a single T cell receptor (beta chain). This record comes from a study of Tregs in tolerant kidney transplant recipients. Mixed chimerism was transient after nonmyeloablative marrow transplants from related graft donors. The data were produced by immunoSEQ multiplex PCR, yet TCRdb's version contains in-frame clones alone and is incomplete. This table holds some 21,000 clones, roughly 80% found once. The V and J ends lost 0 bases and 8 bases respectively, with 14 bases between them. CDR1 SGDLS and CDR2 YYNGEE come from the germline V gene. This CDR3 has 15 amino acids. The sample consisted of CD8+ T cells from blood (PBMCs), taken 6 months after the transplant. The rearrangement joins TRBV9 to TRBJ1-4; a weak D match, TRBD1 (5 bases). This clonotype originated in a human patient who received a combined kidney and bone marrow transplant. Some T cells may possibly be graft donor cells. For the CDR3, the DNA is TGTGCCAGCAGCGTAGAGTCAGGTCGGGGGGAAAAACTGTTTTTT. This sequence encodes CASSVESGRGEKLFF. Full variable domain (outside the CDR3, taken from reference TRBV9 and TRBJ1-4): DSGVTQTPKHLITATGQRVTLRCSPRSGDLSVYWYQQSLDQGLQFLIQYYNGEERAKGNILERFSAQQFPDLHSELNLSSLELGDSALYFCASSVESGRGEKLFFGSGTQLSVL.